A selection of T cell receptor beta chains follows, all from one sample in a study of CD8+ T cells in alopecia areata. Profiled with immunoSEQ multiplex PCR; TCRdb holds only in-frame clones, not every one. The repertoire includes about 82,000 clones, around 54% of them detected once, and about 6% sits in the top ten. Material for sequencing was NKG2D-high CD8+ T cells sorted from blood. These receptors were taken from a human donor with alopecia areata. Both conserved end residues are part of each CDR3. A D gene is named only where the DNA matches it firmly. Only part of the rows carry a size: once, few, many, or a class if the clone is expanded.

clone_size	cdr3_length	j_call	d_call	v_call	cdr3_aa	cdr3_nt
NA	12	TRBJ2-1	NA	TRBV2	CASIFWGDEQFF	TGTGCCAGCATTTTTTGGGGGGATGAGCAGTTCTTC
NA	15	TRBJ2-1	NA	TRBV5-1	CASSLAKFSSDEQFF	TGCGCCAGCAGCTTGGCCAAGTTCTCATCCGATGAGCAGTTCTTC
NA	16	TRBJ2-6	NA	TRBV27	CASSPGWGTGANVLTF	TGTGCCAGCAGTCCCGGGTGGGGCACTGGGGCCAACGTCCTGACTTTC
few	13	TRBJ2-5	NA	TRBV5-1	CASYDFIQETQYF	TGCGCCAGCTACGACTTCATCCAAGAGACCCAGTACTTC
NA	13	TRBJ2-7	NA	TRBV27	CASSLSPTVEQYF	TGTGCCAGCAGTTTATCTCCGACAGTCGAGCAGTACTTC
NA	13	TRBJ1-1	NA	TRBV27	CASSFESLAEAFF	TGTGCCAGCAGTTTTGAAAGTCTCGCTGAAGCTTTCTTT
NA	15	TRBJ1-4	NA	TRBV4-1	CASSQDPPLVEKLFF	TGCGCCAGCAGCCAAGATCCCCCCCTGGTCGAAAAACTGTTTTTT
NA	11	TRBJ2-1	NA	TRBV5-4	CASSSAAKEFF	TGTGCCAGCAGCTCCGCCGCTAAGGAGTTCTTC
NA	14	TRBJ2-5	NA	TRBV9	CASSVGSAQETQYF	TGTGCCAGCAGCGTAGGGTCAGCCCAAGAGACCCAGTACTTC
NA	15	TRBJ2-7	NA	TRBV4-1	CASSSHTGLSYEQYF	TGCGCCAGCAGCTCTCACACAGGGCTCTCCTACGAGCAGTACTTC
NA	15	TRBJ2-3	NA	TRBV10-2	CASSVIRVRTDTQYF	TGCGCCAGCAGTGTGATCCGGGTCCGCACAGATACGCAGTATTTT
few	13	TRBJ1-3	NA	TRBV29-1	CSVASGSGNTIYF	TGCAGCGTTGCATCGGGTTCTGGAAACACCATATATTTT
NA	13	TRBJ2-3	NA	TRBV27	CASSSPTTDTQYF	TGTGCCAGCAGTTCCCCCACCACAGATACGCAGTATTTT
NA	11	TRBJ2-1	NA	TRBV7-2	CASLGDNEQFF	TGTGCCAGCCTTGGGGACAATGAGCAGTTCTTC
once	18	TRBJ2-3	NA	TRBV29-1	CSVELLDGPPFYSDTQYF	TGCAGCGTTGAACTACTCGACGGACCTCCCTTTTATTCGGATACGCAGTATTTT
NA	12	TRBJ1-1	NA	TRBV29-1	CSGWVGGTEAFF	TGCAGCGGATGGGTGGGGGGGACTGAAGCTTTCTTT
NA	14	TRBJ1-5	NA	TRBV2	CASSDPYSNQPQHF	TGTGCCAGCAGTGACCCGTATAGCAATCAGCCCCAGCATTTT
NA	14	TRBJ2-7	TRBD1	TRBV19	CASADRALSYEQYF	TGTGCCTCCGCTGACAGGGCCCTTTCCTACGAGCAGTACTTC
NA	15	TRBJ2-1	TRBD2	TRBV5-1	CASSITSGGNNEQFF	TGCGCCAGCAGCATCACTAGCGGGGGCAACAATGAGCAGTTCTTC
NA	13	TRBJ2-1	NA	TRBV5-1	CASGESSYNEQFF	TGCGCCAGCGGTGAGAGCTCCTACAATGAGCAGTTCTTC
NA	15	TRBJ1-1	TRBD1	TRBV4-3	CASSQHRGQGTEAFF	TGCGCCAGCAGCCAACATAGGGGACAGGGCACTGAAGCTTTCTTT
NA	11	TRBJ1-1	NA	TRBV30	CAWDRNTEAFF	TGTGCCTGGGACAGGAACACTGAAGCTTTCTTT
NA	14	TRBJ1-5	TRBD1	TRBV4-1	CASSPGTGVDPQHF	TGCGCCAGCAGCCCGGGGACAGGGGTCGATCCCCAGCATTTT
NA	15	TRBJ2-3	NA	TRBV13	CASSALATLGDTQYF	TGTGCCAGCAGCGCGCTAGCCACCCTGGGAGATACGCAGTATTTT
NA	12	TRBJ2-7	NA	TRBV29-1	CSVGGRDYEQYF	TGCAGCGTTGGAGGGCGCGACTACGAGCAGTACTTC
NA	12	TRBJ1-4	TRBD1	TRBV30	CAWGQDNEKLFF	TGTGCCTGGGGACAGGATAATGAAAAACTGTTTTTT
NA	9	TRBJ2-1	NA	TRBV2	CASGGEQFF	TGTGCCAGCGGGGGGGAGCAGTTCTTC
few	14	TRBJ2-7	TRBD2	TRBV29-1	CSVLGLAGDYEQYF	TGCAGCGTGCTAGGACTAGCGGGGGACTACGAGCAGTACTTC
NA	12	TRBJ2-5	TRBD2	TRBV28	CASRGVQETQYF	TGTGCCTCCCGGGGGGTCCAAGAGACCCAGTACTTC
NA	10	TRBJ1-1	NA	TRBV20-1	CSAVGTEAFF	TGCAGTGCCGTAGGGACTGAAGCTTTCTTT
NA	15	TRBJ2-1	TRBD1	TRBV4-1	CASSPGTGIYNEQFF	TGCGCCAGCAGCCCCGGGACAGGGATCTACAATGAGCAGTTCTTC
NA	13	TRBJ2-7	NA	TRBV7-9	CASSLSTAGEQYF	TGTGCCAGCAGCCTCAGTACTGCGGGTGAGCAGTACTTC